This T cell receptor (beta chain) derives from a study of blood T cell repertoires in COVID-19. Study context: The United States, Italy and Spain provided the acute and convalescent COVID-19 samples. In each case, the material was cDNA or gDNA derived from T cells, B-cell-depleted T cells, or PBMCs.

V dropped 5 bases and J dropped 1; count of bases not matched to a gene: 10. CDR3 length: 16 amino acids. Germline values: CDR1 SEHNR, CDR2 FQNEAQ (reference sequence). In the original analysis: Amplification from reference gene primers served as the basis for estimated nucleated cell counts. Libraries were prepared by immunoSEQ multiplex PCR; TCRdb keeps only in-frame clonotypes and omits some of them. V, J and clone size were drawn from that table, and D and trimming were deduced from the DNA. Among about 110,000 clones listed, 85% were seen once. The source is a human donor in a cohort sampled during active COVID-19. V usage is TRBV7-9 and J usage is TRBJ1-1; 7 positions agree with TRBD1. Sequenced sample: peripheral blood. Here the CDR3 reads CASSPHKGQSNTEAFF. CDR3 bases: TGTGCCAGCAGCCCACACAAGGGACAGTCGAACACTGAAGCTTTCTTT.